This TCR beta chain was sequenced in a study of OX40 agonist ivuxolimab in advanced cancers. About the study: Prior anti-PD-1, anti-PD-L1 or anti-CTLA-4 therapy was allowed; roughly 40% had some. Study-level points and caveats: CD8+ T cells showed, on average, more clonal expansion than CD4+ cells.

Produced via immunoSEQ multiplex PCR; TCRdb's table is partial and in-frame only. This table holds approximately 30,000 clones, approximately 86% found once. Turning to this clone: Its antigen remains unidentified.

CDR3 size: 14 residues. Deletions cut 3 bases from V and 4 bases from J, with 10 bases between. Germline CDR1 reads WSHSY; CDR2 reads SAAADI. The TCR originated in an adult with an advanced solid tumor such as melanoma, head and neck, liver or kidney cancer. The V and J genes are TRBV10-2 and TRBJ2-1, with a tentative D call TRBD1 (6 bases). This material consisted of CD4+ or CD8+ T cells sorted from blood, taken in a trial of the OX40 agonist ivuxolimab. This CDR3 reads CASSEPTGYNEQFF. CDR3 DNA: TGCGCCAGCAGTGAACCTACAGGGTACAATGAGCAGTTCTTC.